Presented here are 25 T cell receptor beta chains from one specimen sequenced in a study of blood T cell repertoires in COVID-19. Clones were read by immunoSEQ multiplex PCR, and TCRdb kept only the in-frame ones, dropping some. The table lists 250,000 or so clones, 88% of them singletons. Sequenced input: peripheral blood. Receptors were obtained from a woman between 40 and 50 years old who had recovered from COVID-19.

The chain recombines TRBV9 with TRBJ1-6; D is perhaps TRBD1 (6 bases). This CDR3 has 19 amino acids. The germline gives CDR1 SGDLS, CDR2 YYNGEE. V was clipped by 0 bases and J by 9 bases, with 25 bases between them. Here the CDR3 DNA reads TGTGCCAGCAGCGTAGTCCCCCTGCGCCCAGCAGGGGAAAGTTCACCCCTCCACTTT. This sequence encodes CASSVVPLRPAGESSPLHF.

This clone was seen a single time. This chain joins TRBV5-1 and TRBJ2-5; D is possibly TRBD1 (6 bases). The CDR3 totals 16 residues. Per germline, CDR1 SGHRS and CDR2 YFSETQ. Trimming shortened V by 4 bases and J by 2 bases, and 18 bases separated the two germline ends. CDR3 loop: CASSPDSGLDQETQYF. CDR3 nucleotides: TGCGCCAGCAGCCCGGACAGTGGCCTGGATCAAGAGACCCAGTACTTC.

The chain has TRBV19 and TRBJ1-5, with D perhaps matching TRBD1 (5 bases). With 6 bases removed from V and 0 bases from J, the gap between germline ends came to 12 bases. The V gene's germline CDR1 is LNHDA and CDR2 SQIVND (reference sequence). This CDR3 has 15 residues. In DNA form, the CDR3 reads TGTGCCAGTAGGGCACAGGACCCTAGCAATCAGCCCCAGCATTTT. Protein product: CASRAQDPSNQPQHF.

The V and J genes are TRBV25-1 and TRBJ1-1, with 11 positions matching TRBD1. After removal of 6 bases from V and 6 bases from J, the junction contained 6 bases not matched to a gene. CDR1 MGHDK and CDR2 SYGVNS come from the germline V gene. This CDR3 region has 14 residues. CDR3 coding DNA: TGTGCCAGCAGGGGGTGGGGACAGGGGGCTGAAGCTTTCTTT. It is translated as CASRGWGQGAEAFF.

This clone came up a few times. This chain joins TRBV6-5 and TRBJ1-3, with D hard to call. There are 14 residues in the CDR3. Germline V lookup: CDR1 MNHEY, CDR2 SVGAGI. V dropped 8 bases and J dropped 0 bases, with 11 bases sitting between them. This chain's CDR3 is CASLSSRSGNTIYF. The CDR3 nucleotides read TGTGCCAGCCTTAGTTCACGCTCTGGAAACACCATATATTTT.

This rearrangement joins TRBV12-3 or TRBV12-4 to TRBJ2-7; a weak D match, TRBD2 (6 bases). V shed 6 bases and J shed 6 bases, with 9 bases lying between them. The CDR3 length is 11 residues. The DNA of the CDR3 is TGTGCCAGCAGGGACTACTCCGAGCAGTACTTC. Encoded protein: CASRDYSEQYF.

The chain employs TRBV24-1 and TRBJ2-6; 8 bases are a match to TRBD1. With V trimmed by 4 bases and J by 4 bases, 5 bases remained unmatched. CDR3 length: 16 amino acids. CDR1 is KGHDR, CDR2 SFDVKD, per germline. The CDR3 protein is CATSDRDRGGANVLTF. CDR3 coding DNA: TGTGCCACCAGTGACCGAGACAGGGGCGGGGCCAACGTCCTGACTTTC.

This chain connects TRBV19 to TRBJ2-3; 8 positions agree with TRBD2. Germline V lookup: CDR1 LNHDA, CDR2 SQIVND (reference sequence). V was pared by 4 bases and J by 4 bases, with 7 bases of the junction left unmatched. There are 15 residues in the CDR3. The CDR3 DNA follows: TGTGCCAGTAGTAGGGGGCTAGCGGGTTCAGATACGCAGTATTTT. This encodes CASSRGLAGSDTQYF.

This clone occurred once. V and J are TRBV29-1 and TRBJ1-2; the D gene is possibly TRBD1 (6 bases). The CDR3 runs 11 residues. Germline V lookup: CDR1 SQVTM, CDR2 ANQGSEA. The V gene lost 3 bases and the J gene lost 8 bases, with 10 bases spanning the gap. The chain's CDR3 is CSVDPGEGYTF. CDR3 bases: TGCAGCGTTGACCCAGGGGAGGGCTACACCTTC.

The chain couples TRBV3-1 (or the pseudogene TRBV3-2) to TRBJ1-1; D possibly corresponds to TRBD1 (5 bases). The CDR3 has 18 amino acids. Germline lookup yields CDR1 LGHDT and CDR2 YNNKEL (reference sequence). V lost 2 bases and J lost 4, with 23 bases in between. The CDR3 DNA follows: TGTGCCAGCAGCCAACCAATGGGGGGAATCCCCTTGGGCACTGAAGCTTTCTTT. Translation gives CASSQPMGGIPLGTEAFF.

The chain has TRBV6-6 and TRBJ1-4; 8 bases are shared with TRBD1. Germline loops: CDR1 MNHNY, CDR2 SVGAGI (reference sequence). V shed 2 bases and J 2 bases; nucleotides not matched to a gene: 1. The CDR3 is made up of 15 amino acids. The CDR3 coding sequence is TGTGCCAGCAGTTACCGACAGGGGACTAATGAAAAACTGTTTTTT. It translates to CASSYRQGTNEKLFF.

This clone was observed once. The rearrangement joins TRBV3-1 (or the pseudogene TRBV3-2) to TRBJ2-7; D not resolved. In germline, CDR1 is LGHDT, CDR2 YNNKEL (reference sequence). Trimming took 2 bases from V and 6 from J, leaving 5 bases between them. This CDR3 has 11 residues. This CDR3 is CASSQSREQYF. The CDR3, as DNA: TGTGCCAGCAGCCAATCCCGCGAGCAGTACTTC.

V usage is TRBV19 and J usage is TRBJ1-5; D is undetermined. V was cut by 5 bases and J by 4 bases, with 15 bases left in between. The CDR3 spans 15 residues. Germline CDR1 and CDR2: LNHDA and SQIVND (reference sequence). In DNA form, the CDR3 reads TGTGCCAGTAGTCCCCCCCGAGCGATAAATCAGCCCCAGCATTTT. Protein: CASSPPRAINQPQHF.

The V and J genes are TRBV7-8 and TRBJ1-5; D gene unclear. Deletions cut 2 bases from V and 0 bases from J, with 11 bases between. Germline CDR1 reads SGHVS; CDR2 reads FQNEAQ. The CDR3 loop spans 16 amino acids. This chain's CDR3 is CASSLSWLLSNQPQHF. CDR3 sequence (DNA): TGTGCCAGCAGCTTATCTTGGCTCCTTAGCAATCAGCCCCAGCATTTT.

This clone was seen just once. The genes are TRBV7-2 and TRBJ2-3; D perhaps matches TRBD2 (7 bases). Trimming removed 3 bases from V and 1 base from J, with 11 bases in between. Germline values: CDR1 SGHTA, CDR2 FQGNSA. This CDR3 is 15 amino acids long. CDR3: CASSLGGHGTDTQYF. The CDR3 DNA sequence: TGTGCCAGCAGCTTGGGGGGGCACGGCACAGATACGCAGTATTTT. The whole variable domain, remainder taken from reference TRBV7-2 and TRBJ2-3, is GAGVSQSPSNKVTEKGKDVELRCDPISGHTALYWYRQSLGQGLEFLIYFQGNSAPDKSGLPSDRFSAERTGGSVSTLTIQRTQQEDSAVYLCASSLGGHGTDTQYFGPGTRLTVL.

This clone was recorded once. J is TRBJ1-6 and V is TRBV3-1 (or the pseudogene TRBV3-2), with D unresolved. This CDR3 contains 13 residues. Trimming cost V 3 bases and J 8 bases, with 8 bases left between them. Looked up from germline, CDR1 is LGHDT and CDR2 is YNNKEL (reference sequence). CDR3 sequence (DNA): TGTGCCAGCAGCCACAACAGAGATTCACCCCTCCACTTT. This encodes CASSHNRDSPLHF.

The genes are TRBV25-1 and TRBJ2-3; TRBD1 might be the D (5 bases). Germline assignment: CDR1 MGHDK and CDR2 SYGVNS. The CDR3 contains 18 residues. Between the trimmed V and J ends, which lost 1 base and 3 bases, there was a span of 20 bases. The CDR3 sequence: CASSEFGHLSTETDTQYF. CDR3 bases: TGTGCCAGCAGTGAATTCGGACATCTTAGCACAGAAACAGATACGCAGTATTTT.

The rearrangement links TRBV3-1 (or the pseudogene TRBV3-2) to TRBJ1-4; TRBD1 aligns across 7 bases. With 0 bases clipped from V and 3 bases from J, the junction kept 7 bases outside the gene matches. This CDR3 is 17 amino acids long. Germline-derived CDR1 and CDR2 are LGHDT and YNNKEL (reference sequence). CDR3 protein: CASSQDLAGGSNEKLFF. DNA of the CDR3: TGTGCCAGCAGCCAAGATCTGGCAGGGGGTTCTAATGAAAAACTGTTTTTT.

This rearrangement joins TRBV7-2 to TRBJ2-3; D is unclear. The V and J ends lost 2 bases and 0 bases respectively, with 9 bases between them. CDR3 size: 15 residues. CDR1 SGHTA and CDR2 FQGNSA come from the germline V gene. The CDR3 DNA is TGTGCCAGCAGCTTAATGGCCCCTAGCACAGATACGCAGTATTTT. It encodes CASSLMAPSTDTQYF.

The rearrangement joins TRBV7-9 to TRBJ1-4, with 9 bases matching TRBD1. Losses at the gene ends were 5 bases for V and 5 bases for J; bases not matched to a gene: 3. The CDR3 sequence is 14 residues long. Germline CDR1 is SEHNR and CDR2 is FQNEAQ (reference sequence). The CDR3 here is CASSRDRVNEKLFF. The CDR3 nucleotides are TGTGCCAGCAGCCGGGACAGGGTAAATGAAAAACTGTTTTTT.

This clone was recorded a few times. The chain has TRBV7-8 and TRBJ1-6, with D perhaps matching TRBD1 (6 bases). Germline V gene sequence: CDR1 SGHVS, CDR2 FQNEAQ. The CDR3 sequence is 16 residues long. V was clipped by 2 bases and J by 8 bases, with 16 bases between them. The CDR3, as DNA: TGTGCCAGCAGCTTAACCCAAGACAGGTCCCATTCACCCCTCCACTTT. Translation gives CASSLTQDRSHSPLHF.

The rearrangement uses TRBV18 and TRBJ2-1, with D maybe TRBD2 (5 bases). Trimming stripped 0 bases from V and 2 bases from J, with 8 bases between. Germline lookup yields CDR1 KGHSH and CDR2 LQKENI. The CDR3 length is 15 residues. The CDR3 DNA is TGTGCCAGCTCACCACCAAGCGGCCCCTACAATGAGCAGTTCTTC. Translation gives CASSPPSGPYNEQFF.

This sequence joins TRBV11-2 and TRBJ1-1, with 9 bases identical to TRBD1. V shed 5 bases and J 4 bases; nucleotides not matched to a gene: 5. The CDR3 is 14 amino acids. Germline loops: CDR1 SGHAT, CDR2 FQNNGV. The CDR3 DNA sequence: TGTGCCAGCAGCCCGACAGGGGGGAGCACTGAAGCTTTCTTT. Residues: CASSPTGGSTEAFF.

The CDR3 DNA is TGTGCCAGCAGCGGCGGGAGGGCCGGGTACGAGCAGTACTTC. Protein: CASSGGRAGYEQYF. This rearrangement joins TRBV7-2 to TRBJ2-7, with 9 bases lining up with TRBD2. Germline V gives CDR1 SGHTA, CDR2 FQGNSA. The CDR3 runs 14 residues. V lost 5 bases and J lost 4; bases outside the gene matches: 6.

CDR3 residues: CASKGRQENYGYTF. Here the CDR3 DNA reads TGTGCCAGCAAGGGCCGACAGGAGAACTATGGCTACACCTTC. The V and J genes are TRBV6-6 and TRBJ1-2, with D maybe TRBD1 (6 bases). V lost 7 bases and J 2 bases, leaving 14 bases between the germline ends. The germline CDR1 and CDR2 sequences are MNHNY and SVGAGI (reference sequence). The CDR3 is made up of 14 amino acids.